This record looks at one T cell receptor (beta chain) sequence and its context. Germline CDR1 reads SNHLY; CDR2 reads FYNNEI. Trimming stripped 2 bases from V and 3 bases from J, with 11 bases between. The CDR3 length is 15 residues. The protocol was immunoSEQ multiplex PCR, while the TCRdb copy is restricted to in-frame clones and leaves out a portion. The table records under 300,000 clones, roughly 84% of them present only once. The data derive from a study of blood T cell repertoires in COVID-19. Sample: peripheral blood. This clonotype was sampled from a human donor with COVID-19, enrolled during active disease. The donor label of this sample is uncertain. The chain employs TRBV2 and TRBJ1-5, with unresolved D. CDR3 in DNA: TGTGCCAGCAGTGAACTTCAGAGGCCCAATCAGCCCCAGCATTTT. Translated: CASSELQRPNQPQHF.